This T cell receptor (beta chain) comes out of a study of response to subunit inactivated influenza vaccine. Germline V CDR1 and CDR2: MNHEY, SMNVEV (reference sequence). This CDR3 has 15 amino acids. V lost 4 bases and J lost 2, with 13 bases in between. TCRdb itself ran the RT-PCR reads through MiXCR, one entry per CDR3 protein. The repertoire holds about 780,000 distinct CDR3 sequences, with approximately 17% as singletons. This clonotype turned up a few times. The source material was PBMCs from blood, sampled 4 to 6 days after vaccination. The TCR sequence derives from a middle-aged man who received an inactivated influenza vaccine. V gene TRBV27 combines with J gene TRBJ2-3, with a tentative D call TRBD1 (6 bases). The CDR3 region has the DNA TGTGCCAGCAGTTCACGGGACACCCTCACAGATACGCAGTATTTT. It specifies CASSSRDTLTDTQYF.